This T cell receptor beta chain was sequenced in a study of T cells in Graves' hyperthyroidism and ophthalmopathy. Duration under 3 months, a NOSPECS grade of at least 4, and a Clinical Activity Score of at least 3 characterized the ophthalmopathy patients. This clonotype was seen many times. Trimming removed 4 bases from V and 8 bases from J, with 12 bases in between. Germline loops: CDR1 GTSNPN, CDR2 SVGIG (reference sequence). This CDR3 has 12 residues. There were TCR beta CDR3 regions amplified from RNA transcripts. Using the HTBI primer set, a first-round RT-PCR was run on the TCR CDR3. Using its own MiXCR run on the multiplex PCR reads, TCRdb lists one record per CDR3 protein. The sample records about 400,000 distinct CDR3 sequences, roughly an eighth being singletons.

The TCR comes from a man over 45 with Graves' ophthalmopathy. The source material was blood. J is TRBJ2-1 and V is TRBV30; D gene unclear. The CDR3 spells CAWKPGIDEQFF. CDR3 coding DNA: TGTGCCTGGAAACCTGGTATAGATGAGCAGTTCTTC.